This T cell receptor beta chain appears in the sequencing data of a study of identical twins (dated by TCRdb to 2016 to 2017). In terms of the full investigation: To test whether fetal clonotypes persist, the study used deep sequencing on TCR alpha and beta repertoires from monozygotic twins, unrelated adults of various ages, and cord blood. Replicate twin experiments were performed at different times using different library preparation protocols to rule out contamination.

The library was generated by 5' RACE. TCRdb lists the instrument as Illumina HiSeq 2000. A universal primer binding site was added through template switching, and the final cDNA carried a unique molecular identifier so that TCR cDNA molecules could be counted accurately. Specific primers in the conserved constant-segment region were used to synthesize first-strand cDNA for TCR alpha and beta chains. To control for contamination, each cDNA library was double barcoded with a SMART-Mk sample barcode plus Illumina barcodes. TruSeq adapter sequences, together with Illumina sample barcodes, were added in two successive PCR steps. TCR alpha and beta cDNA libraries were sequenced on the Illumina HiSeq platform with custom primers. The paper's data handling went like this. MiGEC was used to process raw reads and extract unique molecular identifiers, and MiXCR was used to find CDR3 positions. Recombination models were inferred per individual with the repgenHMM and IGoR tools using an EM algorithm. Shared clonotype analysis was performed with the tcR package in R, normalizing sharing by the product of cloneset sizes. Out-of-frame nonproductive sequences were analyzed to study raw recombination free of thymic and clonal selection effects. Starting from the raw public reads, TCRdb applied fastp trimming at Q25, assembled clones with MiXCR and retained in-frame beta chains. Every entry covers one CDR3 protein and lists the most common genes and DNA from its rows. These V and J calls are TCRdb output, not the study's own analysis. Here the sample has 1.5 million to 2 million distinct CDR3 sequences; less than 40% occur a single time. Less than 0.35% of the sample belongs to the ten largest clones.

The investigation overall reported the following: Recombination models systematically underestimated out-of-frame TCR alpha sharing in monozygotic twins but agreed with sharing between unrelated individuals. In beta out-of-frame sequences, excess twin sharing was weaker, because having fewer shared sequences lowered the signal-to-noise ratio. Because the same donors could not be followed over many years, the conclusions relied on cross-sectional statistical analysis. Abundant cord blood beta clonotypes had fewer insertions, young adult naive repertoires showed a similar but weaker trend, and memory repertoires showed no such trend. Compared with coincidental sharing between unrelated individuals, an excess of low generation-probability sequences was observed among out-of-frame TCR alpha sequences shared between twins. Zero-insertion analyses could be partly confounded by invariant T cells such as MAIT and iNKT, though diverse VJ usage argued against such confounding for most clonotypes.

On this clonotype: This receptor's antigen is unknown. No much larger clonotype is one base removed from it; base qualities were not supplied.

At the junction V is shortened by 7 bases and J by 6 bases, with 10 bases in between. The CDR3 goes from the cysteine to the phenylalanine over 12 residues. Only the CDR3 portion is preserved as DNA: 36 bases, with reading frame beginning at the first base. CDR1 MNHNY and CDR2 SVGAGI are derived from the germline V gene (reference sequence). All donors were healthy Caucasians. This chain joins TRBV6-6 to TRBJ2-1, with no confident D gene call. Sequenced: cord blood. This sequence was found in a newborn girl in good health. The CDR3 amino acid sequence is: CASTLDPNEQFF. Here is the DNA: TGTGCCAGCACCCTCGACCCCAATGAGCAGTTCTTC.